The 5 T cell receptor beta chains below were found in one sample sequenced in a study of OX40 agonist ivuxolimab in advanced cancers. The table came from immunoSEQ multiplex PCR; TCRdb's copy has only in-frame clones and leaves some out. Here the sample spans 13,000 to 15,000 clones, around 90% being singletons. The material was CD4+ or CD8+ T cells sorted from blood, obtained in a trial of the OX40 agonist ivuxolimab. The receptors stem from an adult with an advanced solid tumor such as melanoma, head and neck, liver or kidney cancer.

This chain connects TRBV7-9 to TRBJ2-3, with TRBD2 matching over 13 bases. Trimming cost V 3 bases and J 0 bases; bases outside gene matches: 0. The CDR3 runs to 16 residues. From germline, CDR1 is SEHNR and CDR2 FQNEAQ (reference sequence). The chain's CDR3 is CASSLGLAGSTDTQYF. In DNA, the CDR3 is TGTGCCAGCAGCTTGGGACTAGCGGGGAGCACAGATACGCAGTATTTT. Combining the CDR3 with reference TRBV7-9 and TRBJ2-3 gives the whole variable domain DTGVSQNPRHKITKRGQNVTFRCDPISEHNRLYWYRQTLGQGPEFLTYFQNEAQLEKSRLLSDRFSAERPKGSFSTLEIQRTEQGDSAMYLCASSLGLAGSTDTQYFGPGTRLTVL.

The chain uses TRBV5-1 and TRBJ2-7; 14 bases are a match to TRBD2. The germline gives CDR1 SGHRS, CDR2 YFSETQ. J gave up 7 bases and V 4 bases, and 4 bases lay outside the gene matches. The CDR3 is made up of 14 amino acids. DNA of the CDR3: TGCGCCAGCAGCCTGGGACTAGCGGGAGAAGAGCAGTACTTC. It encodes CASSLGLAGEEQYF.

The CDR3 bases are TGCAGCGTTGATAGCGGGGCCTACGAGCAGTACTTC. Amino acid sequence: CSVDSGAYEQYF. The rearrangement uses TRBV29-1 and TRBJ2-7; the match to TRBD2 covers 8 bases. J gave up 2 bases and V 3 bases, and 0 bases lay outside the gene matches. Germline values: CDR1 SQVTM, CDR2 ANQGSEA. This CDR3 has 12 amino acids.

V is TRBV7-3 and J is TRBJ2-3; 8 bases are a match to TRBD1. Germline-derived CDR1 and CDR2 are SGHTA and FQGTGA. V lost 0 bases to trimming and J lost 6 bases; unmatched junction nucleotides: 5. The length of the CDR3 is 15 residues. CDR3: CASSLTTGALDTQYF. The CDR3 bases are TGTGCCAGCAGCTTAACGACAGGGGCCCTGGATACGCAGTATTTT.

This clone has a handful of counts. The rearrangement links TRBV5-6 to TRBJ2-7; 7 nucleotides align to TRBD1. The CDR3 has 14 amino acids. Unmatched junction bases numbered 11, after V lost 2 bases and J lost 9 bases. Germline assignment: CDR1 SGHDT and CDR2 YYEEEE. CDR3 sequence: CASSFETGSRVQYF. CDR3 in DNA: TGTGCCAGCAGCTTTGAGACAGGGTCTAGGGTGCAGTACTTC.